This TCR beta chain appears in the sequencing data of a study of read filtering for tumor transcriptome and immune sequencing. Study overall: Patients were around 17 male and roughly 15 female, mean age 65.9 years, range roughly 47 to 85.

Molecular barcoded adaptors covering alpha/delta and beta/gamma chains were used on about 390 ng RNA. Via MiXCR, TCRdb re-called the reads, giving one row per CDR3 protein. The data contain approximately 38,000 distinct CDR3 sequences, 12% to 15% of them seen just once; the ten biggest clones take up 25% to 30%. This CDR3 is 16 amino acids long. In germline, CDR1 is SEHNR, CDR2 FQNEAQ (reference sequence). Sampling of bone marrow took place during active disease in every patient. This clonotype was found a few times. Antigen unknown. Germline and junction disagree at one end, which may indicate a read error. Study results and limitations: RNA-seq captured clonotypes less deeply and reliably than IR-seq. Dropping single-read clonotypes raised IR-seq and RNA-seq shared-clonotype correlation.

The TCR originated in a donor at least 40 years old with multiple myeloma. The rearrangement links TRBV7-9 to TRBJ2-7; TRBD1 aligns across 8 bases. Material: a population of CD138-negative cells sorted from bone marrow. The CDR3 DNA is TGTGTCAGCAGCTTTGACGAGGAACAGGGGGGTCCCGAGCAGTACTTC. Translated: CVSSFDEEQGGPEQYF.